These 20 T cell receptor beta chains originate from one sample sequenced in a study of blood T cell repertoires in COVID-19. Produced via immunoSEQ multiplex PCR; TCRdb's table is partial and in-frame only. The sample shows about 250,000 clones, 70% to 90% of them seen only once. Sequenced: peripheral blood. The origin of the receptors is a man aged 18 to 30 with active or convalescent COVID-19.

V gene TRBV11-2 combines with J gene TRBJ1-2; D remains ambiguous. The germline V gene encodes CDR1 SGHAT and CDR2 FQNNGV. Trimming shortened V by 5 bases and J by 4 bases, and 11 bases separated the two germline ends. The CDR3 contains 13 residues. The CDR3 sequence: CASSQIGSYGYTF. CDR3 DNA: TGTGCCAGCAGCCAGATCGGGTCCTATGGCTACACCTTC.

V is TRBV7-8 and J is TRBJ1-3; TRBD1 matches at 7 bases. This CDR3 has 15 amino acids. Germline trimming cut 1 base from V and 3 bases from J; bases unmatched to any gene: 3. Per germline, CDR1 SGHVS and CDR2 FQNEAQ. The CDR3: CASSLDGTDGNTIYF. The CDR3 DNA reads TGTGCCAGCAGCTTAGATGGGACAGATGGAAACACCATATATTTT.

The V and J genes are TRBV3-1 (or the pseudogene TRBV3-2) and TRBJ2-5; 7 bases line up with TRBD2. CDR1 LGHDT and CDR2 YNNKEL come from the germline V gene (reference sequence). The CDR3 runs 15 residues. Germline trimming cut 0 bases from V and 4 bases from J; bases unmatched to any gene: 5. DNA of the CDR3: TGTGCCAGCAGCCAAGATGTAAGGGAGGGAGAGACCCAGTACTTC. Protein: CASSQDVREGETQYF.

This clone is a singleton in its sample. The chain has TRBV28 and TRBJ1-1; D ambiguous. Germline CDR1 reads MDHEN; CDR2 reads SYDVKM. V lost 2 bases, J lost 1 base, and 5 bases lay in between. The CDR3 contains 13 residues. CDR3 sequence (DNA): TGTGCCAGCAGTTTAGGCACGAACACTGAAGCTTTCTTT. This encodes CASSLGTNTEAFF. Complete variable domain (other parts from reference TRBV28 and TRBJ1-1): DVKVTQSSRYLVKRTGEKVFLECVQDMDHENMFWYRQDPGLGLRLIYFSYDVKMKEKGDIPEGYSVSREKKERFSLILESASTNQTSMYLCASSLGTNTEAFFGQGTRLTVV.

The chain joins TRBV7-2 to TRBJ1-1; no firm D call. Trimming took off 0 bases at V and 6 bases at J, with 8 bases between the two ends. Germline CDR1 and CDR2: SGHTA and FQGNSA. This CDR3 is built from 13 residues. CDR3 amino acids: CASSLAQQAEAFF. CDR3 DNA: TGTGCCAGCAGCTTAGCGCAGCAGGCTGAAGCTTTCTTT.

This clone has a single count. DNA of the CDR3: TGTGCCAGCACGAATCTACCATCCTATTCACCCCTCCACTTT. This gives the protein CASTNLPSYSPLHF. This chain joins TRBV2 and TRBJ1-6; no clear D gene. This CDR3 comprises 14 residues. Trimming pared 7 bases from V and 8 bases from J, leaving 15 bases between. Germline V gene sequence: CDR1 SNHLY, CDR2 FYNNEI.

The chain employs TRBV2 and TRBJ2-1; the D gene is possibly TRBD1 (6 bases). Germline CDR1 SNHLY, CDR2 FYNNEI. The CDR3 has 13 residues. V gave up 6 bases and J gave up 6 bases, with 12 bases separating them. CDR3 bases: TGTGCCAGCAGGGGCGGACAGTTCAATGAGCAGTTCTTC. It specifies CASRGGQFNEQFF.

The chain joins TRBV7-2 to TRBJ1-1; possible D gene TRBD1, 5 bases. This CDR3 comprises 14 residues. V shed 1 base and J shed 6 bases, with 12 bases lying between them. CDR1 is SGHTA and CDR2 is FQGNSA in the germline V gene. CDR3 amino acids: CASSLERAGAEAFF. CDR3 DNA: TGTGCCAGCAGCTTAGAAAGGGCGGGGGCTGAAGCTTTCTTT.

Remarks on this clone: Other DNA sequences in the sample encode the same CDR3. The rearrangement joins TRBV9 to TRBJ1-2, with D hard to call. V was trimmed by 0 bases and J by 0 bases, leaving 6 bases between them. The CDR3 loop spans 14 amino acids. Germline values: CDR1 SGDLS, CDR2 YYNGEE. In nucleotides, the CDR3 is TGTGCCAGCAGCGTAGATACATCTAACTATGGCTACACCTTC. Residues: CASSVDTSNYGYTF.

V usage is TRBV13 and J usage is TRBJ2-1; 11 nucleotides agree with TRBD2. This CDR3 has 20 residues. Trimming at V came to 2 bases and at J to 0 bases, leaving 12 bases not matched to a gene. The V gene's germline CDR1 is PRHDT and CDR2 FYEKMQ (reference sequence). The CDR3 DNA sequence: TGTGCCAGCAGCTTAAAAACTAGCGGGAGATTGTGGAGCTCCTACAATGAGCAGTTCTTC. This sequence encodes CASSLKTSGRLWSSYNEQFF.

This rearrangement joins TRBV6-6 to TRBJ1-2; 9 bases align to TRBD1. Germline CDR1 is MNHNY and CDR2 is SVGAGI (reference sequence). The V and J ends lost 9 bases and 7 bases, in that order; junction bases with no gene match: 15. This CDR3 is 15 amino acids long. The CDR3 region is CASVTPGQGDLGYTF. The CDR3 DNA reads TGTGCCAGTGTGACACCGGGACAGGGTGACCTTGGCTACACCTTC.

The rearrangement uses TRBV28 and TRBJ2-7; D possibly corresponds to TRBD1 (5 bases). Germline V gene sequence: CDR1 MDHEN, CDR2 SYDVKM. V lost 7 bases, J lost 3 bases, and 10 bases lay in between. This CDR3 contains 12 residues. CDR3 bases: TGTGCCAGCACCTCCGACAGCTACGAGCAGTACTTC. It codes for CASTSDSYEQYF.

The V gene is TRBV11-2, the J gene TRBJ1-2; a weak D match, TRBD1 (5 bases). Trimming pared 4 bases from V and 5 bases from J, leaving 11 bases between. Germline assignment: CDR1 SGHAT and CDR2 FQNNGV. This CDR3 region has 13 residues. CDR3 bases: TGTGCCAGCAGCTCCATCGACAGATATGGCTACACCTTC. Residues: CASSSIDRYGYTF.

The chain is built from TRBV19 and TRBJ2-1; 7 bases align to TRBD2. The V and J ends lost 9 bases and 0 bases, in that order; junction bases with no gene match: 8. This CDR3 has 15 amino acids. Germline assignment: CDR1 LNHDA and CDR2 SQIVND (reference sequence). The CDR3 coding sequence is TGTGCCAGCCGACCTAGCGGATTCTCCTACAATGAGCAGTTCTTC. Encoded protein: CASRPSGFSYNEQFF. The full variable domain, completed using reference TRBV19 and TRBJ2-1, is DGGITQSPKYLFRKEGQNVTLSCEQNLNHDAMYWYRQDPGQGLRLIYYSQIVNDFQKGDIAEGYSVSREKKESFPLTVTSAQKNPTAFYLCASRPSGFSYNEQFFGPGTRLTVL.

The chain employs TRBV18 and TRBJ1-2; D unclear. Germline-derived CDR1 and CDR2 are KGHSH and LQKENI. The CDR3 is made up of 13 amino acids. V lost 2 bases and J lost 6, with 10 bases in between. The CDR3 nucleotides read TGTGCCAGCTCACCAGTCTCTGAGGATGGCTACACCTTC. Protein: CASSPVSEDGYTF.

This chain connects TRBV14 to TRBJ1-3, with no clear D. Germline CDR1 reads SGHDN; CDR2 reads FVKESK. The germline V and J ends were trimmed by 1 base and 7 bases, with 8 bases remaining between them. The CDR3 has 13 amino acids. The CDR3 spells CASSQGGGNTIYF. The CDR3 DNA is TGTGCCAGCAGCCAAGGTGGAGGCAACACCATATATTTT. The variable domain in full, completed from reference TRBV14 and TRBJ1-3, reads EAGVTQFPSHSVIEKGQTVTLRCDPISGHDNLYWYRRVMGKEIKFLLHFVKESKQDESGMPNNRFLAERTGGTYSTLKVQPAELEDSGVYFCASSQGGGNTIYFGEGSWLTVV.

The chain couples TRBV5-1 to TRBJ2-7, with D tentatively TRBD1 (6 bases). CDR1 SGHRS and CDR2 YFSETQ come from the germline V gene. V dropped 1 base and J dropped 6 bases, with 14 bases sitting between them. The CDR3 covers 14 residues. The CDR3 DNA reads TGCGCCAGCAGCTTGAGTGGTCTAGGGGGCGAGCAGTACTTC. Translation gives CASSLSGLGGEQYF. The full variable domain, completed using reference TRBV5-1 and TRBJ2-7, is KAGVTQTPRYLIKTRGQQVTLSCSPISGHRSVSWYQQTPGQGLQFLFEYFSETQRNKGNFPGRFSGRQFSNSRSEMNVSTLELGDSALYLCASSLSGLGGEQYFGPGTRLTVT.

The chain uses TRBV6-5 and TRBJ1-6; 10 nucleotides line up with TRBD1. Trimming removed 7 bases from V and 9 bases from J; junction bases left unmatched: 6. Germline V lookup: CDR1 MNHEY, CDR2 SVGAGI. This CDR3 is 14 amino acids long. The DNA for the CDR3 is TGTGCCAGCAAGGGGACAGGGGCAGGTTCACCCCTCCACTTT. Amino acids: CASKGTGAGSPLHF.

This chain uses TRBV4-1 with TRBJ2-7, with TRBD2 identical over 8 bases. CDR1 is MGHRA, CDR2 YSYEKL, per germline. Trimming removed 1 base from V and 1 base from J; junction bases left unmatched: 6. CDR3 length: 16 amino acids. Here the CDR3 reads CASSQGASGSSYEQYF. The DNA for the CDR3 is TGCGCCAGCAGCCAAGGCGCTAGCGGGTCTTCCTACGAGCAGTACTTC.

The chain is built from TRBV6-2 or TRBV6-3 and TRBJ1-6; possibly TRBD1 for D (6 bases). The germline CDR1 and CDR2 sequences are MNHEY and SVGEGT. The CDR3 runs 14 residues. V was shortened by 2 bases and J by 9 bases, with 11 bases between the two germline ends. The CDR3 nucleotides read TGTGCCAGCAGTTACCGGGACATGTCTTCACCCCTCCACTTT. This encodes CASSYRDMSSPLHF.